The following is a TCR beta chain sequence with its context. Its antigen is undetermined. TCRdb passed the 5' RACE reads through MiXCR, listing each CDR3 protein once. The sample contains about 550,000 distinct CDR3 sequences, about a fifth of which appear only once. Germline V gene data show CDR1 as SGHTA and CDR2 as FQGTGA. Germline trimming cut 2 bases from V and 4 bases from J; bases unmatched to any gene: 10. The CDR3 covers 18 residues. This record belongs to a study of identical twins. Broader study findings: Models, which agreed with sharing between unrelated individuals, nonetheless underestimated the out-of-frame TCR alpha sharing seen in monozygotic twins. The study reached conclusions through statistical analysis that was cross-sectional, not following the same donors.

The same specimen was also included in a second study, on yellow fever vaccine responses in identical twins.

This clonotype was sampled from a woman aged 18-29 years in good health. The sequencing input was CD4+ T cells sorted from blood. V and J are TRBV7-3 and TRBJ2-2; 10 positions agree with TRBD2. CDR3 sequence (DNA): TGTGCCAGCAGCTTAGCGTTAGCGGGAGGAGCCCCCACCGGGGAGCTGTTTTTT. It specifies CASSLALAGGAPTGELFF.